A single sample gave rise to the 25 T cell receptor beta chains below, sequenced in a study of blood T cell repertoires in COVID-19. Here immunoSEQ multiplex PCR was the method, and the copy in TCRdb shows in-frame clones only, minus some. The sample carries approximately 59,000 clones, roughly three quarters recorded once. Sequencing was done on a sample of peripheral blood. The receptors here all came from a man aged 80 or over with acute or convalescent COVID-19.

The chain links TRBV7-6 to TRBJ2-7, with TRBD1 identical over 10 bases. CDR3 length: 15 residues. From germline, CDR1 is SGHVS and CDR2 FNYEAQ. V lost 4 bases, J lost 3 bases, and 6 bases stayed unmatched. The CDR3 is CASSYGQGGRYEQYF. CDR3 nucleotide sequence: TGTGCCAGCAGCTACGGACAGGGGGGCCGCTACGAGCAGTACTTC. Full variable domain (rest looked up from reference TRBV7-6 and TRBJ2-7): GAGVSQSPRYKVTKRGQDVALRCDPISGHVSLYWYRQALGQGPEFLTYFNYEAQQDKSGLPNDRFSAERPEGSISTLTIQRTEQRDSAMYRCASSYGQGGRYEQYFGPGTRLTVT.

The chain is built from TRBV7-2 and TRBJ2-5; TRBD2 matches 7 bases. V was pared by 5 bases and J by 2 bases, with 8 bases of the junction left unmatched. CDR1 is SGHTA, CDR2 FQGNSA, per germline. This CDR3 comprises 15 residues. The CDR3 region is CASSLGLGRQETQYF. In DNA form, the CDR3 reads TGTGCCAGCAGCCTCGGACTAGGGAGGCAAGAGACCCAGTACTTC.

This sequence joins TRBV6-5 and TRBJ2-7, with 11 bases identical to TRBD1. The germline V gene has CDR1 MNHEY and CDR2 SVGAGI. With V trimmed by 8 bases and J by 4 bases, 4 bases remained unmatched. CDR3 size: 13 residues. In nucleotides, the CDR3 is TGTGCCAGCCTTGGGACAGGGGGTTACGAGCAGTACTTC. It codes for CASLGTGGYEQYF.

The chain links TRBV19 to TRBJ1-5, with D possibly matching TRBD1 (5 bases). The CDR3 is 15 amino acids. Germline V gives CDR1 LNHDA, CDR2 SQIVND (reference sequence). Trimming pared 5 bases from V and 9 bases from J, leaving 20 bases between. As DNA, the CDR3 is TGTGCCAGTAGTGGAGGGGAAGGCAGGCTAGGGCCCCAGCATTTT. Amino acids: CASSGGEGRLGPQHF.

Only one count was recorded for this clone. The genes are TRBV6-6 and TRBJ2-7; tentative D call: TRBD1 (5 bases). The CDR3 is 14 residues long. Trimming removed 6 bases at V and 3 bases at J, with 15 bases between. Germline values: CDR1 MNHNY, CDR2 SVGAGI (reference sequence). The CDR3 nucleotides read TGTGCCAGCAGCCGTGGGGCGGAAGGCTACGAGCAGTACTTC. Residues: CASSRGAEGYEQYF.

This rearrangement joins TRBV21-1 to TRBJ2-7; the tabulated D call, TRBD2, remains unverified against the DNA. TRBV21-1 is an annotated pseudogene. The CDR3 spans 15 residues. The CDR3 region is CASSITGAGGYCPYF. The CDR3 region has the DNA TGTGCCAGCAGCATTACAGGAGCGGGAGGTTATTGTCCGTACTTC.

On this clone itself: No DNA is shown, since the ends of the CDR3 on it are uncertain; the CDR3 is the one TCRdb lists. This chain uses TRBV21-1 with TRBJ2-1; the D segment call TRBD2 is taken from the table without a DNA check. TRBV21-1 is noted as a pseudogene. The CDR3 region is 17 residues in length, termini included. The CDR3 region is CASSKVGSGAEYNEQFF.

This clone was observed a single time. This chain uses TRBV5-1 with TRBJ2-2; 10 nucleotides agree with TRBD2. Germline lookup yields CDR1 SGHRS and CDR2 YFSETQ. The CDR3 consists of 17 residues. V shed 4 bases and J 7 bases; nucleotides not matched to a gene: 13. The CDR3 reads CASSISGGASPVGELFF. Here the CDR3 DNA reads TGCGCCAGCAGCATCAGCGGGGGGGCGTCTCCCGTCGGGGAGCTGTTTTTT.

V usage is TRBV27 and J usage is TRBJ2-7, with D perhaps TRBD2 (5 bases). V lost 2 bases and J lost 6, with 8 bases in between. CDR3 length equals 12 residues. Germline V CDR1 and CDR2: MNHEY, SMNVEV (reference sequence). The chain's CDR3 is CASSLRGSEQYF. DNA of the CDR3: TGTGCCAGCAGTTTACGGGGTAGCGAGCAGTACTTC.

The chain couples TRBV7-2 to TRBJ1-2; tentatively, D is TRBD1 (6 bases). The CDR3 runs 16 residues. Germline-derived CDR1 and CDR2 are SGHTA and FQGNSA. Trimming pared 2 bases from V and 0 bases from J, leaving 13 bases between. The CDR3 DNA is TGTGCCAGCAGCTTAAACAGGGCGACTACTAACTATGGCTACACCTTC. It codes for CASSLNRATTNYGYTF.

The J gene is TRBJ1-4, the V gene TRBV5-4; weak D call: TRBD1 (5 bases). From germline, CDR1 is SGHNT and CDR2 YYREEE (reference sequence). V lost 5 bases, J lost 7 bases, and 12 bases lay in between. The CDR3 extends over 13 amino acids. The DNA for the CDR3 is TGTGCCAGCAGGGACATGACGTCTGAAAAACTGTTTTTT. Translated: CASRDMTSEKLFF.

CDR3 DNA: TGTGCCAGCAGTTTTGACTCCCAGGGGGAGCAGTTCTTC. It yields the protein CASSFDSQGEQFF. The V gene is TRBV2, the J gene TRBJ2-1; weak D call: TRBD1 (6 bases). Trimming stripped 5 bases from V and 10 bases from J, with 15 bases between. The CDR3 runs 13 residues. Germline CDR1 and CDR2: SNHLY and FYNNEI.

The CDR3 loop is CASSGGGAPYNEQFF. CDR3 coding DNA: TGTGCCAGCAGCGGGGGAGGGGCCCCCTACAATGAGCAGTTCTTC. The V and J genes are TRBV5-6 and TRBJ2-1, with 7 nucleotides matching TRBD2. J was trimmed by 2 bases and V by 4 bases; bases with no gene match: 6. This CDR3 has 15 residues. Germline V gene data show CDR1 as SGHDT and CDR2 as YYEEEE.

This sequence joins TRBV9 and TRBJ2-3; the match to TRBD2 covers 14 bases. V trimming: 4 bases; J trimming: 0 bases; junction bases outside the gene matches: 7. CDR1 and CDR2 from the germline V gene are SGDLS and YYNGEE. CDR3 length: 18 residues. The CDR3 sequence is CASSSRLAGGPSTDTQYF. The CDR3, as DNA: TGTGCCAGCAGCTCTCGACTAGCGGGAGGGCCGAGCACAGATACGCAGTATTTT.

This chain uses TRBV5-1 with TRBJ2-2, with 8 bases aligning to TRBD1. There are 14 residues in the CDR3. V lost 8 bases to trimming and J lost 1 base; unmatched junction nucleotides: 4. Germline V gene sequence: CDR1 SGHRS, CDR2 YFSETQ. CDR3: CASRTGGNTGELFF. As DNA, the CDR3 is TGCGCCAGTCGAACAGGGGGGAACACCGGGGAGCTGTTTTTT.

The V and J genes are TRBV10-3 and TRBJ2-6, with TRBD1 matching 8 bases. The CDR3 runs to 15 residues. The V and J ends lost 7 bases and 2 bases, in that order; junction bases with no gene match: 4. Looked up from germline, CDR1 is ENHRY and CDR2 is SYGVKD. This CDR3 is CAITPGGPGANVLTF. CDR3 nucleotides: TGTGCCATCACCCCAGGGGGCCCTGGGGCCAACGTCCTGACTTTC.

There are a few counts of this clone. The V and J genes are TRBV7-9 and TRBJ1-1, with 7 bases that match TRBD1. This CDR3 contains 16 residues. The trim removed 5 bases at V and 8 bases at J, leaving 17 bases unmatched. Germline CDR1 is SEHNR and CDR2 is FQNEAQ (reference sequence). CDR3 bases: TGTGCCAGCAGCACCTCACAGGGGCGGTTATTTCTCGAAGCTTTCTTT. Protein: CASSTSQGRLFLEAFF.

The rearrangement uses TRBV18 and TRBJ2-3; tentatively, D is TRBD1 (5 bases). In germline, CDR1 is KGHSH, CDR2 LQKENI. CDR3 size: 13 residues. V was cut by 3 bases and J by 6 bases, with 10 bases left in between. CDR3 in DNA: TGTGCCAGCTCACCTCAAGCAGGGGATACGCAGTATTTT. Translation gives CASSPQAGDTQYF.

V usage is TRBV18 and J usage is TRBJ2-1; no firm D call. The CDR3 extends over 16 amino acids. V gave up 8 bases and J gave up 2 bases, with 19 bases separating them. CDR1 is KGHSH and CDR2 is LQKENI in the germline V gene. CDR3 region: CASGRKGVSTYNEQFF. The CDR3 DNA follows: TGTGCCAGCGGCCGAAAAGGTGTTAGCACCTACAATGAGCAGTTCTTC.

This sequence joins TRBV27 and TRBJ1-6; perhaps TRBD1 as D (6 bases). V dropped 8 bases and J dropped 5 bases, with 19 bases sitting between them. Germline assignment: CDR1 MNHEY and CDR2 SMNVEV (reference sequence). This CDR3 region has 16 residues. The CDR3 DNA is TGTGCCAGCTCCAGCAGGGGCACGGTCAATAATTCACCCCTCCACTTT. Protein: CASSSRGTVNNSPLHF.

The CDR3: CASSLAGDPTEQFF. DNA of the CDR3: TGCGCCAGCAGCTTGGCCGGAGACCCCACTGAGCAGTTCTTC. The chain joins TRBV5-1 to TRBJ2-1; the D is unclear. Germline loops: CDR1 SGHRS, CDR2 YFSETQ. This CDR3 comprises 14 residues. Trimming shortened V by 0 bases and J by 9 bases, and 13 bases separated the two germline ends.

This chain joins TRBV21-1 and TRBJ2-7; the table calls TRBD1, which could not be checked here. TRBV21-1 is classified as a pseudogene. The CDR3 is 17 residues long. The CDR3 sequence: CASSKLHRGKIVYEQYF. CDR3 nucleotides: TGTGCCAGCAGCAAATTGCACAGGGGGAAAATAGTTTACGAGCAGTACTTC.

The chain carries TRBV6-2 or TRBV6-3 and TRBJ2-3, with D maybe TRBD2 (6 bases). V lost 4 bases and J 1 base, leaving 9 bases between the germline ends. The CDR3 loop spans 14 amino acids. Germline CDR1 is MNHEY and CDR2 is SVGEGT. The CDR3 DNA follows: TGTGCCAGCAGTTGGGGGGACCGCACAGATACGCAGTATTTT. It is translated as CASSWGDRTDTQYF.

The chain couples TRBV2 to TRBJ2-3; 7 bases align to TRBD2. Trimming removed 11 bases from V and 5 bases from J; junction bases left unmatched: 13. Germline assignment: CDR1 SNHLY and CDR2 FYNNEI. This CDR3 has 14 amino acids. The CDR3 loop is CACPWAGEGDTQYF. CDR3 nucleotides: TGTGCCTGCCCGTGGGCGGGGGAGGGAGATACGCAGTATTTT.

The V call is TRBV7-3, the J call TRBJ1-4, with a tentative D call TRBD1 (5 bases). Germline-derived CDR1 and CDR2 are SGHTA and FQGTGA. V lost 4 bases and J lost 8, with 11 bases in between. The CDR3 loop spans 13 amino acids. CDR3 nucleotides: TGTGCCAGCAGCTCCGGGGGGGACGAAAAACTGTTTTTT. This codes for CASSSGGDEKLFF.